The text below deals with one TCR beta chain. This clone was counted ten times or more. Its antigen remains unidentified. No qualities accompany the bases; no much larger clone lies one base away. The method behind the library was PCR. These reads were obtained on an Illumina HiSeq 4000. High-throughput sequencing was used to profile the TCR beta-chain CDR3 region of each patient. The authors processed their data as follows. A classifier to discriminate distant-metastatic papillary thyroid cancer patients was built from CDR3 differences across clinicopathological groups. The Shannon index was used to measure repertoire diversity, and the Morisita-Horn index was used to measure how similar tumor and blood repertoires were. The raw public data were reprocessed by TCRdb itself: fastp quality trimming at Q25, MiXCR clonotype calling, in-frame beta chains only. TCRdb, rather than the study authors, made the V and J calls. Present in this sample are 21,000 or so clones, about 20% of which were seen just once. Around a quarter of the sample is in the top ten clones.

The sample is drawn from a study of metastatic and nonmetastatic thyroid tumors (dated by TCRdb to about 2020). Notes on the research overall: For patients with malignant and with benign thyroid disease, the researchers compared repertoires between peripheral blood samples and tumor or nodule tissue samples.

The junction shows trimming of 0 bases on V and 5 bases on J, plus 13 bases between the germline ends. CDR1 DFQATT and CDR2 SNEGSKA are derived from the germline V gene (reference sequence). The CDR3, from cysteine to phenylalanine, totals 14 residues. The DNA shown is the 42-base CDR3, in frame from base 1. Overall study outcomes, separate from this receptor: In both blood and tumor samples, TCR beta diversity was reported to be significantly higher in malignant tumors than in benign nodules.

No patient had received any treatment before thyroid surgery. The study retrospectively analysed patient clinical samples collected from 2012 to 2018 using T-cell receptor beta sequencing. Sample: blood. The chain couples TRBV20-1 to TRBJ2-5; the D gene is perhaps TRBD1, from 6 matching bases. The clonotype comes from a female donor with papillary thyroid cancer or a benign thyroid nodule (not recorded which). Some clones in this sample may be carry-over from other donors' samples. The CDR3 amino acid sequence is: CSARDAQGSETQYF. The sequenced DNA is TGCAGTGCTAGAGATGCCCAGGGGAGTGAGACCCAGTACTTC.